The T cell receptor beta chain described here comes from a study of pediatric ulcerative colitis. With respect to this clone: No antigen is known for it.

Sequencing used immunoSEQ multiplex PCR; TCRdb keeps in-frame clones, though not all of them. The sample contains about 64,000 clones, roughly nine tenths of which appear only once. Study results and limitations: Total lymphocyte DNA, not sorted subsets, was the template.

This TCR was recovered from a boy younger than 18 with severe ulcerative colitis. Sequencing was done on a sample of blood.

Here the CDR3 DNA reads TGTGCCAGTAGTATCGTGGACAAAGCCTACGAGCAGTACTTC. Protein sequence: CASSIVDKAYEQYF. V and J are TRBV19 and TRBJ2-7; D is perhaps TRBD1 (5 bases). The CDR3 has 14 amino acids. Germline V gene lookup returns CDR1 LNHDA and CDR2 SQIVND (reference sequence). Trimming cost V 3 bases and J 2 bases, with 11 bases left between them.